The rows below give T cell receptor beta chains drawn from one sample of a study of T-cell reconstitution after alpha-beta-depleted transplantation in children. A single record per CDR3 protein comes from TCRdb applying MiXCR to the PCR reads. The data contain hundreds of thousands of distinct CDR3 sequences, under 8.5% of them singletons. The sample in question was PBMCs, mostly from graft donor cells, obtained 360 days after TCRalphabeta/CD19-depleted stem cell transplant. The receptors here all came from a male patient aged 2-9 years who had a stem cell transplant for acute myeloid leukemia, so the T cells may come from the graft donor. CDR3s include the opening cysteine and the closing phenylalanine or tryptophan. The D gene is left open where the match is weak. A row's size may be missing; if present it is once, few, many or a size class.

v_call	clone_size	d_call	j_call	cdr3_nt	cdr3_aa
TRBV3-1	few	NA	TRBJ1-5	TGTGCCAGCAGCCAAGACCCCGCAGGGGTTGCGGGCAATCAGCCCCAGCATTTT	CASSQDPAGVAGNQPQHF
TRBV5-1	NA	TRBD1	TRBJ1-2	TGCGCCAGCAGCCTGATCGGGACAGACGCTAACTATGGCTACACCTTC	CASSLIGTDANYGYTF
TRBV12-3/TRBV12-4	many	NA	TRBJ1-2	TGTGCCAGCAGTCACAGGGCCCCCGGCTATGGCTACACCTTC	CASSHRAPGYGYTF
TRBV5-6	few	NA	TRBJ1-1	TGTGCCAGCAGCTTGCCGAACAGGAACACTGAAGCTTTCTTT	CASSLPNRNTEAFF
TRBV20-1	few	NA	TRBJ1-1	TGCAGTGCTAGACCCCAGGGTGAGGGCACTGAAGCTTTCTTT	CSARPQGEGTEAFF
TRBV6-2/TRBV6-3	NA	TRBD1	TRBJ2-5	TGTGCCAGCAAACTCTACAGGGGATCTGAGGAGACCCAGTACTTC	CASKLYRGSEETQYF
TRBV25-1	NA	TRBD2	TRBJ2-1	TGTGCCAGCAGTGAATTGAGTAGCGGGGGGGCGAATGAGCAGTTCTTC	CASSELSSGGANEQFF
TRBV15	many	TRBD2	TRBJ2-7	TGTGCCACCAGCAGCGGTCGGGAGGCTCTTTACGAGCAGTACTTC	CATSSGREALYEQYF
TRBV3-1	NA	TRBD1	TRBJ1-3	TGTGCCAGCAGCCCCGGACAGGGACGATCTGGAAACACCATATATTTT	CASSPGQGRSGNTIYF
TRBV6-5	few	NA	TRBJ1-1	TGTGCCAGCAGTTACTCGACCCGGGACACTGAAGCTTTCTTT	CASSYSTRDTEAFF
TRBV4-1	few	NA	TRBJ1-5	TGCGCCAGCAGCCAAGACTCTCAGCCCCAGCATTTT	CASSQDSQPQHF
TRBV2	many	NA	TRBJ2-1	TGTGCCAGCAGTGCGGACGGTTACAATGAGCAGTTCTTC	CASSADGYNEQFF
TRBV12-3/TRBV12-4	NA	TRBD2	TRBJ2-4	TGTGCCAGCAGTTTACTTTCCCCAAAAGCGGGGAGGCCTCAGTACTTC	CASSLLSPKAGRPQYF
TRBV15	NA	NA	TRBJ2-1	TGTGCCACCAGCAGAGATAGGGTAAGAGATCAGCAGTTCTTC	CATSRDRVRDQQFF
TRBV5-1	many	NA	TRBJ2-3	TGCGCCAGCAGCCAAGTCCAAGCGGGCACAGATACGCAGTATTTT	CASSQVQAGTDTQYF
TRBV20-1	many	TRBD1	TRBJ2-1	TGCAGTGCTAAGACTCCAGGGGGCTCCTACAATGAGCAGTTCTTC	CSAKTPGGSYNEQFF